This T cell receptor beta chain came from a study of T cell responses to AZD1222 COVID-19 vaccine. CDR1 and CDR2 from the germline V gene are LGHNT and FRNRAP. Trimming took 3 bases from V and 7 from J, leaving 22 bases between them. The CDR3 runs to 17 residues. Second-dose groups at about 4 or about 12 weeks were pooled. Measured with immunoSEQ multiplex PCR; TCRdb has only the in-frame clones, and not every one. The data hold roughly 98,000 clones, with more than 70% observed a single time. Specimen: peripheral blood, collected 28 days after the second AZD1222 dose. The clonotype was recovered from an adult who received the AZD1222 COVID-19 vaccine. V usage is TRBV12-5 and J usage is TRBJ1-5; D is perhaps TRBD1 (6 bases). CDR3 amino acids: CASGFLPPGADGQPQHF. CDR3 coding DNA: TGTGCTAGTGGTTTCCTTCCCCCGGGGGCGGACGGGCAGCCCCAGCATTTT.